The clone carrying this TCR beta chain appeared many times. The data derive from a study of T-cell reconstitution after alpha-beta-depleted transplantation in children. With 5 bases removed from V and 1 base from J, the gap between germline ends came to 8 bases. There are 13 residues in the CDR3. A library of TCRbeta sequences, prepared with unique molecular identifiers, was generated. A single record per CDR3 protein comes from TCRdb applying MiXCR to the PCR reads. The table lists about half a million distinct CDR3 sequences, around 12% of them singletons. Sequencing was performed on PBMCs from the stem cell graft donor, taken from the stem cell graft. This clonotype originated in a human donor who donated a stem cell graft to a child with combined immunodeficiency. The rearrangement uses TRBV12-3 or TRBV12-4 and TRBJ1-1, with D maybe TRBD1 (6 bases). CDR3: CASSVQGNTEAFF. CDR3 nucleotide sequence: TGTGCCAGCAGTGTACAGGGGAACACTGAAGCTTTCTTT.